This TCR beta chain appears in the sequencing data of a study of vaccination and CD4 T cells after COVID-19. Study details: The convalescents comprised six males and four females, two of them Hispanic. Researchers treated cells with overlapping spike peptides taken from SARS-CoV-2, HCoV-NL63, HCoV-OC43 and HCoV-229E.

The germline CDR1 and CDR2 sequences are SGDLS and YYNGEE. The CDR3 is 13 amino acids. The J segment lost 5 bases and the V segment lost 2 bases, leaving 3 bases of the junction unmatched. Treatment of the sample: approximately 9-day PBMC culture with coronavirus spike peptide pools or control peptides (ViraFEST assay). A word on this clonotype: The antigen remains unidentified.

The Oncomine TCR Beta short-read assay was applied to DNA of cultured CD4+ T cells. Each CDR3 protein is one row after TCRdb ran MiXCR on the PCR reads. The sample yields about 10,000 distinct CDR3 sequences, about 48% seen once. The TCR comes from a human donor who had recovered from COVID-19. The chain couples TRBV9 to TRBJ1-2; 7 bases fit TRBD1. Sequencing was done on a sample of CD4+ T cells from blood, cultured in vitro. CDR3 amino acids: CASSVSTGYGYTF. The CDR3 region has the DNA TGTGCCAGCAGCGTTTCGACAGGGTATGGCTACACCTTC.